This T cell receptor beta chain was documented in a study of OX40 agonist ivuxolimab in advanced cancers. TCRdb's copy holds only in-frame clones and misses some; the assay was immunoSEQ multiplex PCR. Seen here are tens of thousands of clones, roughly 90% observed once, and the top ten hold 15% to 20%. Study results and caveats: At doses 0.1 to 3.0 mg/kg, CD4+ and CD8+ clones expanded.

The V gene lost 0 bases and the J gene lost 2 bases, with 11 bases spanning the gap. CDR1 SGHDN and CDR2 FVKESK come from the germline V gene. The CDR3 is 16 residues long. Remarks on this clone: Its antigen remains unidentified.

The chain carries TRBV14 and TRBJ2-1, with a possible D match to TRBD2 (5 bases). Sequencing used CD4+ or CD8+ T cells sorted from blood, obtained in a trial of the OX40 agonist ivuxolimab. The sequence derives from an adult with an advanced solid tumor such as melanoma, head and neck, liver or kidney cancer. The DNA of the CDR3 is TGTGCCAGCAGCCAAGAGGACTCGTGGGCCTACAATGAGCAGTTCTTC. This codes for CASSQEDSWAYNEQFF.